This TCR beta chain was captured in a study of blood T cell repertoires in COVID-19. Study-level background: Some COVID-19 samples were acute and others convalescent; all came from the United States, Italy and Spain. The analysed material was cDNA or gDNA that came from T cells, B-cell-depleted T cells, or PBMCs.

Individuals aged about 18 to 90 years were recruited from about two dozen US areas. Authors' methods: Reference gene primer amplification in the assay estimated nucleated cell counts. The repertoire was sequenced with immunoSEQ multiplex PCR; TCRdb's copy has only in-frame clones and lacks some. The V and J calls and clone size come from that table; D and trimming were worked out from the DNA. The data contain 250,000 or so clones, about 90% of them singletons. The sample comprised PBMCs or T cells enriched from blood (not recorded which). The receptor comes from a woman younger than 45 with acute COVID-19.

As DNA, the CDR3 is TGCAGCGTTGCTAGCGGAAGCTACAATGAGCAGTTCTTC. The encoded protein is CSVASGSYNEQFF. The gene calls are TRBV29-1 and TRBJ2-1; the match to TRBD2 covers 7 bases. Looked up from germline, CDR1 is SQVTM and CDR2 is ANQGSEA. V was pared by 4 bases and J by 3 bases, with 3 bases of the junction left unmatched. The CDR3 totals 13 residues.